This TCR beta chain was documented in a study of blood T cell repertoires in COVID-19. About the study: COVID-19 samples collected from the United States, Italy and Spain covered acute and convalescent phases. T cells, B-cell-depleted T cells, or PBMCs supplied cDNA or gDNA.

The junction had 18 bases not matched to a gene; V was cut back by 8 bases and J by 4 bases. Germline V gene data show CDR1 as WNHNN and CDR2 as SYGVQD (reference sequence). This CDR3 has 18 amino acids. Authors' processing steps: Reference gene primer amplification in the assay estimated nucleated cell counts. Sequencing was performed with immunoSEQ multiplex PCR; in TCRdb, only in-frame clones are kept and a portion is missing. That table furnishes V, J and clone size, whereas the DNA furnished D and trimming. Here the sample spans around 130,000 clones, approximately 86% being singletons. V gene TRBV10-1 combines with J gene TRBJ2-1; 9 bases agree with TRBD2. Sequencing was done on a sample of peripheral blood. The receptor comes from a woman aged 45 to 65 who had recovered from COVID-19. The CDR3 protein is CASPSIHSGRGGYNEQFF. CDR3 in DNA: TGCGCCAGCCCATCCATCCATAGCGGGAGAGGGGGGTACAATGAGCAGTTCTTC.